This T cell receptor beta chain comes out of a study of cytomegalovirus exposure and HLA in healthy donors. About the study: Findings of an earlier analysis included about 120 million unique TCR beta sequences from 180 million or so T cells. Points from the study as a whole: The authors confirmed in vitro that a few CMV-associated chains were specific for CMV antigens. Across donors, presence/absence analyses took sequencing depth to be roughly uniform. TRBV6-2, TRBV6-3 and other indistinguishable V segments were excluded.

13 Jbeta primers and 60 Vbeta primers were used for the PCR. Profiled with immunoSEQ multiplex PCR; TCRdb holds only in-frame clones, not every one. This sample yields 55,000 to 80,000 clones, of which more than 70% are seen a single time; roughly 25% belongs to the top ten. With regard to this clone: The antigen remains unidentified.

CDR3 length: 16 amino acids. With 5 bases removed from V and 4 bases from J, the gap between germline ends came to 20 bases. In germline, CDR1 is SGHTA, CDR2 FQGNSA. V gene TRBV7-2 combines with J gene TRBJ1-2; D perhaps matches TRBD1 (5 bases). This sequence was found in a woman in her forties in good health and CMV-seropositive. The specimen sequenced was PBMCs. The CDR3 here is CASSPGAGGRFYGYTF. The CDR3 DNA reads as TGTGCCAGCAGCCCCGGCGCGGGGGGGAGATTCTATGGCTACACCTTC.